This TCR beta chain was captured by sequencing in a study of T cells after yellow fever vaccination. General observations from the study: The secondary response was weaker, and its peak arrived faster, on day 5 versus 15. Most primary-vaccination clones reappeared after the booster (about 96% CD4, about 87% CD8).

Germline lookup yields CDR1 SGHRS and CDR2 YFSETQ. V lost 4 bases and J lost 6, with 10 bases in between. CDR3 length: 13 amino acids. Details on this clonotype: Its target is unknown.

MiXCR, run by TCRdb on the 5' RACE reads, gives a single entry per CDR3 protein. In the table there are 450,000 to 650,000 distinct CDR3 sequences, about 13% of which are singletons. This sample comprised PBMCs, obtained on the day of the yellow fever booster vaccination. The sequence was obtained from a young man who received the YFV17D yellow fever vaccine. V usage is TRBV5-1 and J usage is TRBJ2-2; D gene uncertain. The CDR3 protein is CASSRAGPGELFF. In nucleotides, the CDR3 is TGCGCCAGCAGCAGGGCCGGACCCGGGGAGCTGTTTTTT.